The entry that follows covers one T cell receptor beta chain sequence. The sample is drawn from a study of blood T cells in healthy people across ages. Primers used in a second PCR of roughly 6 to 12 cycles were a sample-barcoded 5' primer and a J-beta primer mix. TCRdb reprocessed the 5' RACE reads with MiXCR, giving one entry per CDR3 protein. The sample consists of just over 800,000 distinct CDR3 sequences, under 80% of them appearing once. The CDR3 consists of 18 residues. Germline V gene data show CDR1 as SGDLS and CDR2 as YYNGEE. V lost 0 bases to trimming and J lost 4 bases; unmatched junction nucleotides: 11.

The V call is TRBV9, the J call TRBJ2-1; 9 bases fit TRBD2. Sequences were obtained from blood. The receptor was derived from a man aged 25-45 years in good health. In DNA, the CDR3 is TGTGCCAGCAGCGTAGAGGCGCGGGGGGGCCTGGGGTACAATGAGCAGTTCTTC. Translating it yields CASSVEARGGLGYNEQFF.